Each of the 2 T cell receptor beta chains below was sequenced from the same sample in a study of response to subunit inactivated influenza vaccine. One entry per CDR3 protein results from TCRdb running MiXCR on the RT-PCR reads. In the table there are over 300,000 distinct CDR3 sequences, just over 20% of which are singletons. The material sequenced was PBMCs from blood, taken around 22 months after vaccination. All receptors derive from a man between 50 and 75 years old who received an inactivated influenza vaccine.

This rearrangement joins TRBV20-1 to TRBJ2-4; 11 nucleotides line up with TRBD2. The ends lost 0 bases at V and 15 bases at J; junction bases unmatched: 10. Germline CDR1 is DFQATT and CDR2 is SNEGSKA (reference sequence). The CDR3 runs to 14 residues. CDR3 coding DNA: TGCAGTGCTAGAGACCTTAGGACTAGCGGGTCGTTGTACTTC. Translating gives CSARDLRTSGSLYF.

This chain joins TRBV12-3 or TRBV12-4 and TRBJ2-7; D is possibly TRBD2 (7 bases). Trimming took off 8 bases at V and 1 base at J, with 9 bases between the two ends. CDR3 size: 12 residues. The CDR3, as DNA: TGTGCCAGCGGGAGGGGGTCCTACGAGCAGTACTTC. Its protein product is CASGRGSYEQYF.